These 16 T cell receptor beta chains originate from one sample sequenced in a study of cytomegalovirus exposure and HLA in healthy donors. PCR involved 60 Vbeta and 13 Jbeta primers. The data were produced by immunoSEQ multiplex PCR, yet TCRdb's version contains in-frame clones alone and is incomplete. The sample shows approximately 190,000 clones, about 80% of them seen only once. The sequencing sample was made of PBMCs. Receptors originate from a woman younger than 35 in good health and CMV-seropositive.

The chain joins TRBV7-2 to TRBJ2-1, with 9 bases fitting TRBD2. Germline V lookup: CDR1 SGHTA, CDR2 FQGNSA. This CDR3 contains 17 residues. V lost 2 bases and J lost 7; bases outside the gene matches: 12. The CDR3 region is CASSLPSIFSGGNEQFF. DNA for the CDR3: TGTGCCAGCAGCTTACCAAGTATATTTAGCGGGGGAAATGAGCAGTTCTTC.

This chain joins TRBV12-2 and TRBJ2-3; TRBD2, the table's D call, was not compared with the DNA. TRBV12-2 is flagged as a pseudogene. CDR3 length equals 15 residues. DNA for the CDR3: TGTGCAAGTCGCTTAGTCTCGGGGGAGGGAGATACGCAGTATTTT. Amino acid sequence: CASRLVSGEGDTQYF.

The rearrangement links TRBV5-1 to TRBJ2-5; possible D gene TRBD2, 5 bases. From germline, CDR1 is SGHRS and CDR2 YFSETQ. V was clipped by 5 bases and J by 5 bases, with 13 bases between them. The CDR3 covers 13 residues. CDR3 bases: TGCGCCAGCAGTGAGGGTTTGCGGGAGACCCAGTACTTC. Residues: CASSEGLRETQYF.

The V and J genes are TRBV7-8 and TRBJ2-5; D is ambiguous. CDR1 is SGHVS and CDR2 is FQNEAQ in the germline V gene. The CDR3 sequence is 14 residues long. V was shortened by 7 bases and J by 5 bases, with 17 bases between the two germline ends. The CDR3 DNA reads TGTGCCAGCACCTCCTCGGTAGCTTCGGAGACCCAGTACTTC. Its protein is CASTSSVASETQYF.

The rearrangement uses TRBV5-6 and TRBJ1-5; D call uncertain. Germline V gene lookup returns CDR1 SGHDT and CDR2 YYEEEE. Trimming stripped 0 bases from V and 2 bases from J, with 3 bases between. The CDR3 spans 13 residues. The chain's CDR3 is CASSLERNQPQHF. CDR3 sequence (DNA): TGTGCCAGCAGCTTGGAGCGCAATCAGCCCCAGCATTTT. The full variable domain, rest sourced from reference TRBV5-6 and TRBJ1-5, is DAGVTQSPTHLIKTRGQQVTLRCSPKSGHDTVSWYQQALGQGPQFIFQYYEEEERQRGNFPDRFSGHQFPNYSSELNVNALLLGDSALYLCASSLERNQPQHFGDGTRLSIL.

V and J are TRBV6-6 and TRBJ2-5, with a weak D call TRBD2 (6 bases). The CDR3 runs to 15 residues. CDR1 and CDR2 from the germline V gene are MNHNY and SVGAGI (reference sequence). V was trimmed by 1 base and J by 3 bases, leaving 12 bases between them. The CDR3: CASSYFNGREETQYF. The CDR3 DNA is TGTGCCAGCAGTTACTTCAACGGGAGAGAAGAGACCCAGTACTTC.

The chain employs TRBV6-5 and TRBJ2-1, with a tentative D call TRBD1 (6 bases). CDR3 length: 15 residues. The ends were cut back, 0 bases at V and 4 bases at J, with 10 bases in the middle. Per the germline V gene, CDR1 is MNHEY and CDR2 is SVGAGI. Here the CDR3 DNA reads TGTGCCAGCAGTTACTCTGAGGGGGTGTACAATGAGCAGTTCTTC. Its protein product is CASSYSEGVYNEQFF.

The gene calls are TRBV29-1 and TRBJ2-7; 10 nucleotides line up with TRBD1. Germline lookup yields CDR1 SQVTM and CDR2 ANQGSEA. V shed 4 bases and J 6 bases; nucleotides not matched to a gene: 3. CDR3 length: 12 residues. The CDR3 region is CSVGTGGSEQYF. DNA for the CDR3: TGCAGCGTTGGGACAGGGGGGAGCGAGCAGTACTTC.

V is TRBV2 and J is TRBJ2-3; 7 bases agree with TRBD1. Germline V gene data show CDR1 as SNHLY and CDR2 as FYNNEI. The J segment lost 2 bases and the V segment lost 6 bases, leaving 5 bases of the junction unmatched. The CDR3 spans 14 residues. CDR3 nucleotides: TGTGCCAGCAGACCGGGACAGAACACAGATACGCAGTATTTT. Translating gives CASRPGQNTDTQYF. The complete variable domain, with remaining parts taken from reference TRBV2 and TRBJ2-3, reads EPEVTQTPSHQVTQMGQEVILRCVPISNHLYFYWYRQILGQKVEFLVSFYNNEISEKSEIFDDQFSVERPDGSNFTLKIRSTKLEDSAMYFCASRPGQNTDTQYFGPGTRLTVL.

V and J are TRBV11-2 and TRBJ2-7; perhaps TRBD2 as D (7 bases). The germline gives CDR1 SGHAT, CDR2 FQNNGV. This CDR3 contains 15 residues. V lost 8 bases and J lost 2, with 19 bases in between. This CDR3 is CASGRVGGATYEQYF. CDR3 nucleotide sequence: TGTGCCAGCGGGCGCGTTGGGGGGGCGACCTACGAGCAGTACTTC.

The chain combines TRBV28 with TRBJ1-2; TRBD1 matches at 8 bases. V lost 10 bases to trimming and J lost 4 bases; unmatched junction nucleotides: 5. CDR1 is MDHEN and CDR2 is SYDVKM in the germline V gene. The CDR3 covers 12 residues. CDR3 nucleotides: TGTGCCACAAATACAGGGGGCTATGGCTACACCTTC. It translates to CATNTGGYGYTF.

In nucleotides, the CDR3 is TGTGCCAGCAGTGGGGACAGCTATGGCTACACCTTC. It encodes CASSGDSYGYTF. The chain combines TRBV25-1 with TRBJ1-2; 7 bases line up with TRBD1. The CDR3 totals 12 residues. Germline V CDR1 and CDR2: MGHDK, SYGVNS. Germline trimming cut 4 bases from V and 4 bases from J; bases unmatched to any gene: 0.

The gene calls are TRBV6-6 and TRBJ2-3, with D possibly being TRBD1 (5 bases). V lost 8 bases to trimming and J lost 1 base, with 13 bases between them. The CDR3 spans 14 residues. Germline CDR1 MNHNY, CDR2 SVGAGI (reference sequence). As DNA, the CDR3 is TGTGCCAGCGGGAACTCAGGGCGCACAGATACGCAGTATTTT. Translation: CASGNSGRTDTQYF.

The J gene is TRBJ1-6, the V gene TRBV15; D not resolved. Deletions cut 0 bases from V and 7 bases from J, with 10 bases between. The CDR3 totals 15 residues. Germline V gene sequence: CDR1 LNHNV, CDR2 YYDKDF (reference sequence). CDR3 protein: CATSRDRGRNSPLHF. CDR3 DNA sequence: TGTGCCACCAGCAGAGATAGAGGCAGAAATTCACCCCTCCACTTT.

Written as DNA, the CDR3 is TGCGCCAGCAGCCAAGGGGGGGACCAGCCCCAGCATTTT. Protein sequence: CASSQGGDQPQHF. V is TRBV4-1 and J is TRBJ1-5, with D perhaps matching TRBD1 (5 bases). Per germline, CDR1 MGHRA and CDR2 YSYEKL. CDR3 length equals 13 residues. V lost 1 base to trimming and J lost 7 bases, with 8 bases between them.

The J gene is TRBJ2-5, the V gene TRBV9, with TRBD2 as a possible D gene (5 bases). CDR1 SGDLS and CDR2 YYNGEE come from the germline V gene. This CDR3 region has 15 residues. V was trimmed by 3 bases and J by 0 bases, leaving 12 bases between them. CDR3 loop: CASSEHSGDQETQYF. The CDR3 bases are TGTGCCAGCAGCGAACACTCCGGGGACCAAGAGACCCAGTACTTC.